These 29 T cell receptor beta chains were sequenced from one sample in a study of shared T cell receptors in the human thymus. Method: immunoSEQ multiplex PCR; TCRdb's copy keeps in-frame clones and lacks some. The repertoire holds almost 550,000 clones, with about 80% as singletons. The data also belong to a second study, concerning human thymus T cells.

The specimen was thymocytes. The origin of the receptors is a boy under two years old with a congenital heart defect.

The V gene is TRBV6-5, the J gene TRBJ1-3; 9 bases are a match to TRBD1. CDR1 and CDR2 from the germline V gene are MNHEY and SVGAGI. V lost 6 bases to trimming and J lost 3 bases; unmatched junction nucleotides: 3. This CDR3 comprises 14 residues. CDR3 nucleotides: TGTGCCAGCAGCGTGGGACAGGGTGGAAACACCATATATTTT. This encodes CASSVGQGGNTIYF.

This clone was seen more than once but under ten times. This chain links TRBV4-2 with TRBJ2-7; D might be TRBD1 (5 bases). Looked up from germline, CDR1 is LGHNA and CDR2 is YNFKEQ. The CDR3 runs 15 residues. Between the trimmed V and J ends, which lost 0 bases and 7 bases, there was a span of 16 bases. Here the CDR3 DNA reads TGTGCCAGCAGCCAAGAGGGGCAGGGCCGCGTGGAGCAGTACTTC. This sequence encodes CASSQEGQGRVEQYF.

The chain recombines TRBV2 with TRBJ2-3, with TRBD1 matching 7 bases. V gave up 7 bases and J gave up 6 bases; unmatched junction bases: 13. CDR3 length equals 15 residues. CDR1 SNHLY and CDR2 FYNNEI come from the germline V gene. CDR3 in amino acids: CASKGIGQASDTQYF. The CDR3 region has the DNA TGTGCCAGCAAGGGGATAGGACAGGCCTCGGATACGCAGTATTTT.

This chain links TRBV4-3 with TRBJ2-1; TRBD2 matches at 12 bases. The CDR3 sequence is 17 residues long. The ends lost 4 bases at V and 6 bases at J; junction bases unmatched: 10. Germline V gene sequence: CDR1 LGHNA, CDR2 YSLEER. The DNA of the CDR3 is TGCGCCAGCAGCCCGCTTTTACTAGCGGGAGGCCCCAATGAGCAGTTCTTC. As protein: CASSPLLLAGGPNEQFF.

V gene TRBV4-3 combines with J gene TRBJ2-3; 10 bases agree with TRBD2. The germline gives CDR1 LGHNA, CDR2 YSLEER. J lost 0 bases, V lost 0 bases, and 18 bases had no gene match. The CDR3 has 22 residues. DNA for the CDR3: TGCGCCAGCAGCCAAGATAAAGTCCGGCAGCGGGAGGGAGGGCCTAGCACAGATACGCAGTATTTT. It specifies CASSQDKVRQREGGPSTDTQYF.

V is TRBV7-2 and J is TRBJ2-7; TRBD2 matches 8 bases. This CDR3 spans 16 amino acids. V dropped 0 bases and J dropped 2; count of bases not matched to a gene: 6. Per germline, CDR1 SGHTA and CDR2 FQGNSA. The CDR3 DNA reads TGTGCCAGCAGCTTAGCGGGGACTAGGACTGCCTACGAGCAGTACTTC. The encoded protein is CASSLAGTRTAYEQYF.

The gene calls are TRBV19 and TRBJ2-2; 7 nucleotides agree with TRBD1. This CDR3 has 13 amino acids. Germline loops: CDR1 LNHDA, CDR2 SQIVND (reference sequence). V trimming: 6 bases; J trimming: 6 bases; junction bases outside the gene matches: 4. The CDR3 DNA reads TGTGCCAGTAGGACAGGGTACGCCGGGGAGCTGTTTTTT. Translated: CASRTGYAGELFF. The entire variable domain, with the rest obtained from reference TRBV19 and TRBJ2-2, is as follows: DGGITQSPKYLFRKEGQNVTLSCEQNLNHDAMYWYRQDPGQGLRLIYYSQIVNDFQKGDIAEGYSVSREKKESFPLTVTSAQKNPTAFYLCASRTGYAGELFFGEGSRLTVL.

This clone was observed a handful of times. The CDR3 spells CASSVEGPGNYGYTF. DNA of the CDR3: TGTGCCAGCAGCGTAGAGGGGCCTGGTAACTATGGCTACACCTTC. The chain uses TRBV9 and TRBJ1-2; D might be TRBD1 (5 bases). Germline V gene lookup returns CDR1 SGDLS and CDR2 YYNGEE. This CDR3 has 15 residues. The germline V and J ends were trimmed by 0 bases and 1 base, with 10 bases remaining between them.

J is TRBJ2-1 and V is TRBV5-6; 9 positions match TRBD2. The CDR3 is 16 residues long. The germline CDR1 and CDR2 sequences are SGHDT and YYEEEE. The V gene end was trimmed by 0 bases and the J gene end by 9 bases; junction bases not matched to a gene: 10. In DNA form, the CDR3 reads TGTGCCAGCAGCTTGGGTTGCCATAGCGGGAGTCTTGAGCAGTTCTTC. As protein: CASSLGCHSGSLEQFF.

This clone has just a few counts. V is TRBV2 and J is TRBJ2-1; 7 positions agree with TRBD1. This CDR3 region has 14 residues. CDR1 and CDR2 from the germline V gene are SNHLY and FYNNEI. Germline trimming cut 6 bases from V and 7 bases from J; bases unmatched to any gene: 9. CDR3 amino acids: CASRHRGQLNEQFF. As DNA, the CDR3 is TGTGCCAGCAGGCACAGGGGCCAATTGAATGAGCAGTTCTTC.

The chain employs TRBV29-1 and TRBJ2-1, with 9 bases identical to TRBD1. CDR3 length: 13 residues. Trimming at V came to 4 bases and at J to 9 bases, leaving 7 bases not matched to a gene. Germline V gene data show CDR1 as SQVTM and CDR2 as ANQGSEA. This chain's CDR3 is CSVGGTGRSEQFF. The CDR3 bases are TGCAGCGTTGGGGGGACAGGGAGGAGTGAGCAGTTCTTC.

This clone appeared a few times. The chain employs TRBV7-2 and TRBJ1-2, with D possibly being TRBD1 (5 bases). Germline CDR1 SGHTA, CDR2 FQGNSA. The CDR3 is 16 amino acids. Trimming took 5 bases from V and 0 from J, leaving 16 bases between them. CDR3 sequence reads: CASSAIVGAANYGYTF. The DNA of the CDR3 is TGTGCCAGCAGCGCAATAGTTGGGGCAGCTAACTATGGCTACACCTTC.

The chain combines TRBV30 with TRBJ1-5; 7 bases match TRBD1. The germline V gene encodes CDR1 GTSNPN and CDR2 SVGIG (reference sequence). J gave up 0 bases and V 4 bases, and 6 bases lay outside the gene matches. The CDR3 loop spans 15 amino acids. The CDR3, as DNA: TGTGCCTGGAAAGGGGGCGAGTATAGCAATCAGCCCCAGCATTTT. Translating gives CAWKGGEYSNQPQHF.

The chain employs TRBV14 and TRBJ1-2, with 9 bases fitting TRBD1. This CDR3 region has 17 residues. Germline trimming cut 3 bases from V and 8 bases from J; bases unmatched to any gene: 16. Germline lookup yields CDR1 SGHDN and CDR2 FVKESK. This CDR3 reads CASSQGTGRRRGLGYTF. CDR3 DNA sequence: TGTGCCAGCAGCCAGGGGACAGGGAGACGGAGGGGGCTCGGCTACACCTTC.

The V call is TRBV4-3, the J call TRBJ2-1; 11 nucleotides match TRBD2. The CDR3 has 18 residues. Per the germline V gene, CDR1 is LGHNA and CDR2 is YSLEER. J lost 2 bases, V lost 1 base, and 7 bases had no gene match. The CDR3 DNA reads as TGCGCCAGCAGCCAAGTAACTAGCGGGAGAGTAACCTACAATGAGCAGTTCTTC. Protein sequence: CASSQVTSGRVTYNEQFF.

J is TRBJ2-7 and V is TRBV9; the match to TRBD2 covers 7 bases. J was trimmed by 5 bases and V by 2 bases; bases with no gene match: 10. CDR3 length equals 15 residues. Germline assignment: CDR1 SGDLS and CDR2 YYNGEE. This CDR3 is CASSVEGGSWDEQYF. The CDR3, as DNA: TGTGCCAGCAGCGTCGAGGGCGGGAGTTGGGACGAGCAGTACTTC.

A note on this clone: The same CDR3 is also encoded by other DNA sequences in this sample. V is TRBV30 and J is TRBJ1-1, with D perhaps TRBD1 (6 bases). V lost 5 bases to trimming and J lost 4 bases, with 11 bases between them. Germline-derived CDR1 and CDR2 are GTSNPN and SVGIG (reference sequence). The CDR3 sequence is 12 residues long. The CDR3 region has the DNA TGTGCCTGGGGTGAAGGGGGCACTGAAGCTTTCTTT. Protein sequence: CAWGEGGTEAFF. The whole variable domain, filled in from reference TRBV30 and TRBJ1-1, reads SQTIHQWPATLVQPVGSPLSLECTVEGTSNPNLYWYRQAAGRGLQLLFYSVGIGQISSEVPQNLSASRPQDRQFILSSKKLLLSDSGFYLCAWGEGGTEAFFGQGTRLTVV.

V gene TRBV7-9 combines with J gene TRBJ1-2, with D possibly TRBD1 on 5 matching bases. CDR1 and CDR2 (germline): SEHNR, FQNEAQ (reference sequence). V was pared by 1 base and J by 7 bases, with 13 bases between. CDR3 size: 14 residues. Here the CDR3 reads CASSLGPPGGGYTF. The DNA for the CDR3 is TGTGCCAGCAGCTTAGGGCCTCCGGGGGGTGGCTACACCTTC.

This clone appeared a few times. V is TRBV7-2 and J is TRBJ1-3; D gene unclear. The CDR3 runs 16 residues. Trimming took 5 bases from V and 0 from J, leaving 14 bases between them. From germline, CDR1 is SGHTA and CDR2 FQGNSA. CDR3 protein: CASSPRRESSGNTIYF. The DNA for the CDR3 is TGTGCCAGCAGCCCACGACGGGAGAGCTCTGGAAACACCATATATTTT.

The J gene is TRBJ2-1, the V gene TRBV7-2, with 10 bases fitting TRBD1. This CDR3 region has 14 residues. V lost 5 bases, J lost 15 bases, and 13 bases stayed unmatched. The germline CDR1 and CDR2 sequences are SGHTA and FQGNSA. In nucleotides, the CDR3 is TGTGCCAGCAGCGATCCACCCTCCGGGACAGGGGTGTTCTTC. Translated, it gives CASSDPPSGTGVFF.

CDR3 bases: TGTGCCAGCAGCGCCCCTTCGGGAGGCCCCTACAATGAGCAGTTCTTC. It yields the protein CASSAPSGGPYNEQFF. The rearrangement links TRBV7-2 to TRBJ2-1; 7 positions match TRBD2. Germline CDR1 is SGHTA and CDR2 is FQGNSA. V lost 5 bases to trimming and J lost 2 bases; unmatched junction nucleotides: 9. The CDR3 sequence is 16 residues long.

The rearrangement uses TRBV4-3 and TRBJ2-7; 12 nucleotides line up with TRBD1. The CDR3 contains 16 residues. Germline lookup yields CDR1 LGHNA and CDR2 YSLEER. V was clipped by 4 bases and J by 4 bases; unmatched bases: 8. Written as DNA, the CDR3 is TGCGCCAGCAGCCCAAACCCGGGACAGGGGGCGTACGAGCAGTACTTC. Protein product: CASSPNPGQGAYEQYF.

The rearrangement uses TRBV7-6 and TRBJ2-7, with 10 nucleotides matching TRBD1. The CDR3 has 16 residues. Germline V CDR1 and CDR2: SGHVS, FNYEAQ. With V trimmed by 1 base and J by 6 bases, 9 bases remained unmatched. The CDR3 DNA follows: TGTGCCAGCAGCTTAGAGGTGCGGGACAGGGGCCGCGAGCAGTACTTC. Amino acids: CASSLEVRDRGREQYF.

This clone was seen more than once but under ten times. The chain carries TRBV23-1 and TRBJ1-1, with D perhaps matching TRBD1 (6 bases). Being an ORF, TRBV23-1 has a function that is uncertain. V lost 0 bases to trimming and J lost 0 bases, with 17 bases between them. The CDR3 length is 18 residues. The CDR3: CASSQSVQGRNMNTEAFF. Written as DNA, the CDR3 is TGCGCCAGCAGTCAATCGGTCCAGGGGCGGAACATGAACACTGAAGCTTTCTTT.

The genes are TRBV6-1 and TRBJ2-3, with 10 positions matching TRBD2. The V gene end was trimmed by 3 bases and the J gene end by 0 bases; junction bases not matched to a gene: 9. Germline CDR1 MNHNS, CDR2 SASEGT. The CDR3 sequence is 18 residues long. In DNA, the CDR3 is TGTGCCAGCAGTGACAGGGGATCGGGACTAGCGAGCACAGATACGCAGTATTTT. The encoded protein is CASSDRGSGLASTDTQYF.

The chain has TRBV4-1 and TRBJ2-2; 7 positions match TRBD1. The junction had 7 bases not matched to a gene; V was cut back by 0 bases and J by 3 bases. The CDR3 totals 17 residues. Germline V lookup: CDR1 MGHRA, CDR2 YSYEKL. The CDR3 is CASSQEAKGADTGELFF. CDR3 bases: TGCGCCAGCAGCCAAGAGGCAAAGGGGGCTGACACCGGGGAGCTGTTTTTT.

The V gene is TRBV5-1, the J gene TRBJ2-1; the D gene is possibly TRBD2 (6 bases). Trimming took 0 bases from V and 3 from J, leaving 10 bases between them. The CDR3 is 15 amino acids. Germline values: CDR1 SGHRS, CDR2 YFSETQ. CDR3 bases: TGCGCCAGCAGCTTGGTAGCGGCCCTCTACAATGAGCAGTTCTTC. As protein: CASSLVAALYNEQFF.

The chain recombines TRBV11-3 with TRBJ2-5, with 8 bases identical to TRBD2. The germline V gene encodes CDR1 SGHNT and CDR2 YENEEA. CDR3 length equals 16 residues. After removal of 2 bases from V and 2 bases from J, the junction contained 7 bases not matched to a gene. CDR3 in amino acids: CASSLIAGTLQETQYF. Here the CDR3 DNA reads TGTGCCAGCAGCTTAATAGCGGGAACCCTACAAGAGACCCAGTACTTC. The full variable domain, with the rest looked up from reference TRBV11-3 and TRBJ2-5, is EAGVVQSPRYKIIEKKQPVAFWCNPISGHNTLYWYLQNLGQGPELLIRYENEEAVDDSQLPKDRFSAERLKGVDSTLKIQPAELGDSAVYLCASSLIAGTLQETQYFGPGTRLLVL.

This chain joins TRBV30 and TRBJ1-1, with D perhaps matching TRBD1 (5 bases). Trimming shortened V by 4 bases and J by 4 bases, and 25 bases separated the two germline ends. CDR1 is GTSNPN, CDR2 SVGIG, per germline (reference sequence). The length of the CDR3 is 17 residues. The CDR3 region is CAWIHHGGPDPSTEAFF. As DNA, the CDR3 is TGTGCCTGGATCCATCACGGGGGTCCGGACCCGAGCACTGAAGCTTTCTTT.